This T cell receptor (beta chain) was documented in a study of response to subunit inactivated influenza vaccine. Findings of the study overall: Authors suggested each seasonal flu vaccination may recruit only limited numbers of new T cells.

This clonotype came up many times. Its antigen remains unknown. TCRdb reprocessed the RT-PCR reads with MiXCR, giving one entry per CDR3 protein. The sample contains 280,000 or so distinct CDR3 sequences, just over 20% of which appear only once. The CDR3 covers 13 residues. V was cut by 7 bases and J by 0 bases, with 12 bases left in between. Germline V CDR1 and CDR2: SQVTM, ANQGSEA. The sample consisted of PBMCs from blood, taken less than 22 months after vaccination. The origin of this receptor is a man in his fifties or sixties who received an inactivated influenza vaccine. The chain couples TRBV29-1 to TRBJ1-1, with unresolved D. The CDR3 sequence: CSGWRGVNTEAFF. In DNA, the CDR3 is TGCAGCGGATGGCGAGGAGTGAACACTGAAGCTTTCTTT.